The 21 T cell receptor beta chains given below trace back to one sample, sequenced in a study of Graves' ophthalmopathy and Graves' hyperthyroidism (dated by TCRdb to 2017 to 2018). The sequencer was an Illumina HiSeq 2000. TCR beta CDR3 regions were amplified from RNA transcripts for repertoire sequencing. A first-round RT-PCR used HTBI primers with the Qiagen OneStep RT-PCR kit, followed by a second-round multiplex PCR, size selection and purification. In TCRdb, the public reads were trimmed at Q25 with fastp and aligned with MiXCR, with productive beta chains retained. Rows are combined by CDR3 protein, so each entry shows the most common genes and DNA. For this sample the table gives around 660,000 distinct CDR3 sequences, of which roughly 39% were detected only once. Together, the top ten hold more than 2.5% of the sample. Sequencing input: peripheral blood. The receptors come from an adult man with Graves' ophthalmopathy.

This clonotype came up a few times. The gene calls are TRBV19 and TRBJ2-3; D is uncertain. Germline V gene sequence: CDR1 LNHDA, CDR2 SQIVND (reference sequence). This CDR3 comprises 12 residues. The V end was cut by 5 bases, the J end by 4 bases, with 7 bases between. The DNA for the CDR3 is TGTGCCAGTAGTGCTACCTCAGATACGCAGTATTTT. It yields the protein CASSATSDTQYF.

Of note for this clonotype: Just one base apart from a much larger clone, this may be a read error. This chain links TRBV7-9 with TRBJ1-1, with 12 bases aligning to TRBD1. The length of the CDR3 is 17 residues. In germline, CDR1 is SEHNR, CDR2 FQNEAQ (reference sequence). CDR3 sequence (DNA): TGTGCCAGCAGCTTAATCGGGACAGGGGGCAAGGACACTGAAGCTTCCTTT. It yields the protein CASSLIGTGGKDTEASF. Based on the CDR3 plus reference TRBV7-9 and TRBJ1-1, the full variable domain is DTGVSQNPRHKITKRGQNVTFRCDPISEHNRLYWYRQTLGQGPEFLTYFQNEAQLEKSRLLSDRFSAERPKGSFSTLEIQRTEQGDSAMYLCASSLIGTGGKDTEASFGQGTRLTVV.

This clonotype was recorded many times. In nucleotides, the CDR3 is TGTGCCAGCAGTGAACGACAGGGTGGCTACACCTTC. It specifies CASSERQGGYTF. The gene calls are TRBV2 and TRBJ1-2, with 7 positions matching TRBD1. Germline V gives CDR1 SNHLY, CDR2 FYNNEI. The CDR3 has 12 amino acids. J was trimmed by 7 bases and V by 2 bases; bases with no gene match: 1. The full variable domain, rest sourced from reference TRBV2 and TRBJ1-2, is EPEVTQTPSHQVTQMGQEVILRCVPISNHLYFYWYRQILGQKVEFLVSFYNNEISEKSEIFDDQFSVERPDGSNFTLKIRSTKLEDSAMYFCASSERQGGYTFGSGTRLTVV.

The chain joins TRBV3-1 to TRBJ2-5; possible D gene TRBD2, 6 bases. The V and J ends lost 4 bases and 2 bases respectively, with 17 bases between them. CDR3 length: 16 residues. Germline values: CDR1 LGHDT, CDR2 YNNKEL (reference sequence). This chain's CDR3 is CASSLLGRDSQETQYF. CDR3 nucleotide sequence: TGTGCCAGCAGCCTCCTAGGACGGGACTCACAAGAGACCCAGTACTTC.

This clonotype was seen repeatedly, ten times or more. The chain is built from TRBV29-1 and TRBJ2-6, with D perhaps assigned TRBD1 or TRBD2 (7 bases each). V was trimmed by 6 bases and J by 3 bases, leaving 18 bases between them. The CDR3 is 16 amino acids. Germline lookup yields CDR1 SQVTM and CDR2 ANQGSEA. CDR3 sequence (DNA): TGCAGCGTGAGTGACAGGGAGGGCGATGGGGCCAACGTCCTGACTTTC. This translates into CSVSDREGDGANVLTF.

The sample holds a few counts of this clonotype. The chain carries TRBV2 and TRBJ2-5; TRBD2 is a possible D gene (6 bases). CDR3 length: 16 residues. Trimming cost V 4 bases and J 0 bases, with 15 bases left between them. Looked up from germline, CDR1 is SNHLY and CDR2 is FYNNEI. The CDR3 region is CASSGRARRDQETQYF. Written as DNA, the CDR3 is TGTGCCAGCAGTGGGAGGGCCCGGCGGGACCAAGAGACCCAGTACTTC.

This clonotype was counted a few times. A much larger clone lies a single base off, so this may be a read error. The CDR3: CASSLALGPNTEAFF. The CDR3 region has the DNA TGCGCCAGCAGCTTGGCCTTGGGGCCGAACACTGAAGCTTTCTTT. The chain employs TRBV5-1 and TRBJ1-1; tentative D call: TRBD1 (5 bases). Trimming shortened V by 0 bases and J by 1 base, and 10 bases separated the two germline ends. The CDR3 runs to 15 residues. CDR1 SGHRS and CDR2 YFSETQ come from the germline V gene.

Concerning this clonotype itself: Because the CDR3 is missing its conserved closing phenylalanine or tryptophan, this is likely a read error. The chain has TRBV19 and TRBJ1-2, with D perhaps matching TRBD1 (5 bases). There are 15 residues in the CDR3. Trimming removed 3 bases from V and 5 bases from J, with 16 bases in between. The germline gives CDR1 LNHDA, CDR2 SQIVND (reference sequence). The CDR3: CASSIRQSEVYGYTL. In DNA form, the CDR3 reads TGTGCCAGTAGTATCCGACAGTCGGAGGTGTATGGCTACACCCTC.

A word on this clonotype: A read error may explain this, as a much larger clone is one base away. J is TRBJ1-1 and V is TRBV19; D not resolved. There are 13 residues in the CDR3. Germline loops: CDR1 LNHDA, CDR2 SQIVND (reference sequence). Trimming removed 7 bases from V and 4 bases from J, with 13 bases in between. As DNA, the CDR3 is TGTGCCAGTAAAATACAACAGAGCACTGAAGCTTTCTTT. As protein: CASKIQQSTEAFF.

The rearrangement uses TRBV15 and TRBJ1-1, with a tentative D call TRBD1 (5 bases). The CDR3 runs to 12 residues. Germline CDR1 and CDR2: LNHNV and YYDKDF (reference sequence). V lost 1 base and J 10 bases, leaving 10 bases between the germline ends. The CDR3 protein is CATSRVQGRAFF. For the CDR3, the DNA is TGTGCCACCAGCAGAGTGCAGGGTAGAGCTTTCTTT.

With respect to this clonotype: With a much larger clone just one base away, this may be a read error. The chain recombines TRBV5-1 with TRBJ2-2; D gene unclear. The V and J ends lost 4 bases and 4 bases respectively, with 8 bases between them. Germline V gene lookup returns CDR1 SGHRS and CDR2 YFSETQ. The CDR3 contains 13 residues. In DNA, the CDR3 is TGCGCCAGCAGCATAGACGGCACCGGGGAGCTGTTTTTT. This translates into CASSIDGTGELFF.

This clonotype was detected many times. The V call is TRBV24-1, the J call TRBJ2-5; D is unclear. CDR1 is KGHDR and CDR2 is SFDVKD in the germline V gene. V lost 0 bases and J 2 bases, leaving 6 bases between the germline ends. The CDR3 length is 14 residues. Here the CDR3 reads CATSDLGTQETQYF. CDR3 in DNA: TGTGCCACCAGTGATTTGGGTACACAAGAGACCCAGTACTTC.

This clonotype was counted at least ten times. V usage is TRBV29-1 and J usage is TRBJ2-5, with D unresolved. This CDR3 comprises 11 residues. Looked up from germline, CDR1 is SQVTM and CDR2 is ANQGSEA. V gave up 7 bases and J gave up 4 bases, with 10 bases separating them. CDR3: CSGSGRETQYF. The CDR3 nucleotides read TGCAGCGGGTCGGGTCGAGAGACCCAGTACTTC. Combining the CDR3 with reference TRBV29-1 and TRBJ2-5 gives the whole variable domain SAVISQKPSRDICQRGTSLTIQCQVDSQVTMMFWYRQQPGQSLTLIATANQGSEATYESGFVIDKFPISRPNLTFSTLTVSNMSPEDSSIYLCSGSGRETQYFGPGTRLLVL.

In this sample, this clonotype turned up many times. The rearrangement joins TRBV10-3 to TRBJ2-7, with 13 bases aligning to TRBD2. The CDR3 covers 13 residues. Per germline, CDR1 ENHRY and CDR2 SYGVKD. Trimming cost V 10 bases and J 1 base; bases outside gene matches: 1. In nucleotides, the CDR3 is TGTGCCACGGGACTAGCGGGGTCCTACGAGCAGTACTTC. Translating it yields CATGLAGSYEQYF.

Ten or more counts support this clonotype. V usage is TRBV20-1 and J usage is TRBJ2-5; tentatively, D is TRBD2 (6 bases). V was clipped by 3 bases and J by 5 bases, with 13 bases between them. The CDR3 is 13 amino acids. The germline gives CDR1 DFQATT, CDR2 SNEGSKA (reference sequence). The CDR3 nucleotides read TGCAGTGCTAGGCACAGGAGCGGGGAGACCCAGTACTTC. As protein: CSARHRSGETQYF.

The rearrangement uses TRBV7-9 and TRBJ1-2; D is uncertain. Between the trimmed V and J ends, which lost 7 bases and 7 bases, there was a span of 19 bases. Germline loops: CDR1 SEHNR, CDR2 FQNEAQ (reference sequence). The CDR3 extends over 14 amino acids. This CDR3 reads CASNHGQAPVGYTF. The CDR3 coding sequence is TGTGCCAGCAACCATGGGCAGGCACCCGTTGGCTACACCTTC.

The V gene is TRBV29-1, the J gene TRBJ2-5; 7 positions agree with TRBD2. The V gene's germline CDR1 is SQVTM and CDR2 ANQGSEA. J lost 4 bases, V lost 8 bases, and 4 bases had no gene match. This CDR3 is built from 11 residues. Here the CDR3 DNA reads TGCAGCCAGCGGGGTGCAGAGACCCAGTACTTC. Its protein is CSQRGAETQYF.

This rearrangement joins TRBV10-3 to TRBJ1-4; 8 bases map to TRBD1. The CDR3 runs to 13 residues. Losses at the gene ends were 10 bases for V and 3 bases for J; bases not matched to a gene: 4. Germline V gene lookup returns CDR1 ENHRY and CDR2 SYGVKD. The CDR3 bases are TGTGCCAGCGAGGGACAGGCTAATGAAAAACTGTTTTTT. Its translation: CASEGQANEKLFF.

This clonotype was detected ten times or more. This chain connects TRBV9 to TRBJ1-2; 7 bases agree with TRBD1. CDR3 length: 13 residues. From germline, CDR1 is SGDLS and CDR2 YYNGEE. V shed 4 bases and J 8 bases; nucleotides not matched to a gene: 8. The CDR3 DNA reads TGTGCCAGCAGCCCCGGATCGGACAGGGGCTACACCTTC. Its protein is CASSPGSDRGYTF.

Notes on this clonotype: Possible read error: a much larger clone is one base away. J is TRBJ1-2 and V is TRBV9; D possibly corresponds to TRBD1 (6 bases). This CDR3 spans 14 amino acids. The V end lost 3 bases, the J end lost 1 base, and 10 bases lay between the germline ends. Germline V lookup: CDR1 SGDLS, CDR2 YYNGEE. CDR3 amino acids: CASSARQDNYGYTF. CDR3 coding DNA: TGTGCCAGCAGCGCCAGACAGGATAACTATGGCTACACCTTC.

The chain employs TRBV7-9 and TRBJ2-7, with D possibly TRBD2 on 6 matching bases. The CDR3 spans 14 residues. The ends were cut back, 7 bases at V and 2 bases at J, with 15 bases in the middle. Germline CDR1 reads SEHNR; CDR2 reads FQNEAQ (reference sequence). The CDR3 reads CASIQAGGTYEQYF. CDR3 DNA: TGTGCCAGCATCCAGGCTGGGGGGACCTACGAGCAGTACTTC.